This T cell receptor beta chain was sequenced during a study of blood T cells in healthy people across ages. Overall study results and limits: Leaving the PBMCs unsorted stopped any conclusive comparison of naive versus antigen-experienced cells.

Investigators took 8.5 to 10 milliliters of peripheral blood from every donor. With regard to this clonotype: Its antigen is not known.

The use of a sample-barcoded 5' primer and a J-beta primer mix characterized a second PCR of about 7 to 12 cycles. The authors tagged each cDNA molecule using a template-switch adaptor with 12 random nucleotides. Each sample provided no less than 2.5 million CDR3-containing paired-end reads. TCRdb redid the calling of the 5' RACE reads with MiXCR, one entry per CDR3 protein. The sample includes about 1.1 million distinct CDR3 sequences, approximately 38% seen only once; the top ten take roughly 13%. Trimming took off 8 bases at V and 18 bases at J, with 17 bases between the two ends. Germline V CDR1 and CDR2: MDHEN, SYDVKM. The CDR3 sequence is 11 residues long.

Sequencing was carried out using blood. This clonotype was obtained from a man between 18 and 35 years old in good health. V usage is TRBV28 and J usage is TRBJ1-6, with D uncertain. The CDR3 bases are TGTGCCAGCGGCCGTATCAGAGCCCCCCACTTT. Translation: CASGRIRAPHF.